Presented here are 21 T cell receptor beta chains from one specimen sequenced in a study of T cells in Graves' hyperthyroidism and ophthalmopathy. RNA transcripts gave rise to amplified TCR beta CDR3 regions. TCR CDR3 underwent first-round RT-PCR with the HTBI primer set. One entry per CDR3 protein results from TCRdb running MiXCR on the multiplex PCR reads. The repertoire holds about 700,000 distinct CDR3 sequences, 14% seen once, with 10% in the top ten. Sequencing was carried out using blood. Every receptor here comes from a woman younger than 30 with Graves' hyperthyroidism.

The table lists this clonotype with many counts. The CDR3 here is CASSRLRGGYQETQYF. The CDR3 DNA follows: TGTGCCAGCAGCCGGTTGCGGGGGGGGTACCAAGAGACCCAGTACTTC. The chain joins TRBV13 to TRBJ2-5; 9 positions match TRBD2. V was pared by 5 bases and J by 0 bases, with 7 bases of the junction left unmatched. Germline values: CDR1 PRHDT, CDR2 FYEKMQ (reference sequence). The CDR3 contains 16 residues.

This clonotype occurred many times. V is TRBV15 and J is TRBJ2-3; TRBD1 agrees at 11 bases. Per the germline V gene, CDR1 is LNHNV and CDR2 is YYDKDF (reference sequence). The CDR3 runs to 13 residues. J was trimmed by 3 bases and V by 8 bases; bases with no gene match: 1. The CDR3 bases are TGTGCCACCGGGACAGGGGGGACAGATACGCAGTATTTT. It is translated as CATGTGGTDTQYF.

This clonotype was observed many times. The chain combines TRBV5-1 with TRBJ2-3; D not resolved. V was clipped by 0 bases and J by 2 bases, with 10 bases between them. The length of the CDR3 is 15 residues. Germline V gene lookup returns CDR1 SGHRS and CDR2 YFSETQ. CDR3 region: CASSLGNQLTDTQYF. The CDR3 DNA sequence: TGCGCCAGCAGCTTGGGAAACCAACTCACAGATACGCAGTATTTT.

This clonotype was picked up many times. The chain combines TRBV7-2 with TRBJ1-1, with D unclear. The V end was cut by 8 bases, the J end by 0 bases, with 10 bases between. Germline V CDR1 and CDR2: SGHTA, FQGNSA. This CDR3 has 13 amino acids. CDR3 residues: CASGIEMNTEAFF. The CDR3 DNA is TGTGCCAGCGGGATAGAGATGAACACTGAAGCTTTCTTT.

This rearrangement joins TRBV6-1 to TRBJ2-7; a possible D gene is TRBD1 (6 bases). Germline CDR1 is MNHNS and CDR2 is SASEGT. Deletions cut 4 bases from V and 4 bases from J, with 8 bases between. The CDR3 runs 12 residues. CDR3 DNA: TGTGCCAGCAGTGCGGACAGATACGAGCAGTACTTC. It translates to CASSADRYEQYF.

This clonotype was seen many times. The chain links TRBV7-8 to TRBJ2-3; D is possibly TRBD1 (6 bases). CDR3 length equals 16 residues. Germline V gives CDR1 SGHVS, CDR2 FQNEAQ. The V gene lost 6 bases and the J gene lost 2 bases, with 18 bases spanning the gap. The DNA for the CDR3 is TGTGCCAGCAGAAAAAGGCCGGACAGAGTCACAGATACGCAGTATTTT. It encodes CASRKRPDRVTDTQYF.

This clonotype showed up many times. The CDR3 nucleotides read TGTGCCAGCAGCTTAGGTCGGGCCAAAACCTACGAGCAGTACTTC. Translating gives CASSLGRAKTYEQYF. The chain uses TRBV7-8 and TRBJ2-7, with D unclear. This CDR3 comprises 15 residues. Trimming cost V 1 base and J 2 bases, with 12 bases left between them. The germline V gene encodes CDR1 SGHVS and CDR2 FQNEAQ.

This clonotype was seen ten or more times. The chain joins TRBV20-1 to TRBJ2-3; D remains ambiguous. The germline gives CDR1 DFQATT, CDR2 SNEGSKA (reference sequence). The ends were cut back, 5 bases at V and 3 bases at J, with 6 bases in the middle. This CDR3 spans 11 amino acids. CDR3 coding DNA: TGCAGTGCTCCAAAGACAGATACGCAGTATTTT. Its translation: CSAPKTDTQYF.

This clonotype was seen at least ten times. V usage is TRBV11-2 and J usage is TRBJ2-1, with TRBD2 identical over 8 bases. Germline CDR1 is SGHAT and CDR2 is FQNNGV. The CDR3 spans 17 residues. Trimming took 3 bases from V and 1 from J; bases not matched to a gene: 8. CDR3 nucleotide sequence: TGTGCCAGCAGCTTGCTATACGGGAGGGGGTCCTACAATGAGCAGTTCTTC. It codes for CASSLLYGRGSYNEQFF. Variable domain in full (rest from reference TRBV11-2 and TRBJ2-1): EAGVAQSPRYKIIEKRQSVAFWCNPISGHATLYWYQQILGQGPKLLIQFQNNGVVDDSQLPKDRFSAERLKGVDSTLKIQPAKLEDSAVYLCASSLLYGRGSYNEQFFGPGTRLTVL.

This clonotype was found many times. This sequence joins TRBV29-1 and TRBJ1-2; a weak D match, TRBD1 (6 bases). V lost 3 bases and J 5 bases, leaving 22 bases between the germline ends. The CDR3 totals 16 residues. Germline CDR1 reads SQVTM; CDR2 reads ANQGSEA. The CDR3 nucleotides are TGCAGCGTTGATATTGGGGGCGCGCCAGCTAGGTATGGCTACACCTTC. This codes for CSVDIGGAPARYGYTF.

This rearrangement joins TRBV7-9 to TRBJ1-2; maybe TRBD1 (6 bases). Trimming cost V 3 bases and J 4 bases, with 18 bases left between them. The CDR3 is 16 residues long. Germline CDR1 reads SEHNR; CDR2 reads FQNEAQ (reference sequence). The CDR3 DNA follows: TGTGCCAGCAGCTTGGGGGGCAACGCCCCACTCTATGGCTACACCTTC. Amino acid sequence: CASSLGGNAPLYGYTF.

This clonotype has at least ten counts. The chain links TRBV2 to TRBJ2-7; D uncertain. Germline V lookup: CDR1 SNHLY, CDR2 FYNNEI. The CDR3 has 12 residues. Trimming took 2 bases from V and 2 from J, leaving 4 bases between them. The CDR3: CASSEQTYEQYF. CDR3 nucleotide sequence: TGTGCCAGCAGTGAACAGACCTACGAGCAGTACTTC.

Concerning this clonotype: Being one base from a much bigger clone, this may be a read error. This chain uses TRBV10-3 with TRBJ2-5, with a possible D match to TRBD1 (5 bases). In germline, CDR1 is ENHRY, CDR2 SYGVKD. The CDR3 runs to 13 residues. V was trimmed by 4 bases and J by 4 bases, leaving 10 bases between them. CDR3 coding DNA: TGTGCCATCAGTGTGACAGCCCGAGAGACCCAGTACTTC. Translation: CAISVTARETQYF.

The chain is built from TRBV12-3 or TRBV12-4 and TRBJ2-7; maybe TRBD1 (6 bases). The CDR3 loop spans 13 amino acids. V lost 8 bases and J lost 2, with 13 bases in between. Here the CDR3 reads CASAYRVTYEQYF. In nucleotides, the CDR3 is TGTGCCAGCGCGTACAGGGTAACCTACGAGCAGTACTTC.

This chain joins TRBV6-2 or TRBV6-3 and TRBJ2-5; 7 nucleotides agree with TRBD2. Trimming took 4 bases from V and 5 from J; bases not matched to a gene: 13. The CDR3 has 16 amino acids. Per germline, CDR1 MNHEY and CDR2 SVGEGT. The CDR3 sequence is CASSSPTGGRVETQYF. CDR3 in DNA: TGTGCCAGCAGTTCCCCCACTGGGGGGAGGGTGGAGACCCAGTACTTC.

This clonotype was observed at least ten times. The CDR3 DNA sequence: TGCGCCAGCAGCTTGGGTGTGATCCGGGGAACTGAAGCTTTCTTT. This sequence encodes CASSLGVIRGTEAFF. This rearrangement joins TRBV5-1 to TRBJ1-1; D is uncertain. The CDR3 is made up of 15 amino acids. Germline CDR1 is SGHRS and CDR2 is YFSETQ. Trimming took off 0 bases at V and 5 bases at J, with 14 bases between the two ends.

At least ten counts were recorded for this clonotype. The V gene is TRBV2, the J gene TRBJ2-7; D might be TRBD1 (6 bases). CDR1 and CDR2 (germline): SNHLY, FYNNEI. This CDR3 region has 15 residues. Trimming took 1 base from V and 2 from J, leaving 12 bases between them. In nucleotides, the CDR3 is TGTGCCAGCAGTGAAGGGGGGACACTTACCTACGAGCAGTACTTC. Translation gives CASSEGGTLTYEQYF. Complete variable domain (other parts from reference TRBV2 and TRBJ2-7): EPEVTQTPSHQVTQMGQEVILRCVPISNHLYFYWYRQILGQKVEFLVSFYNNEISEKSEIFDDQFSVERPDGSNFTLKIRSTKLEDSAMYFCASSEGGTLTYEQYFGPGTRLTVT.

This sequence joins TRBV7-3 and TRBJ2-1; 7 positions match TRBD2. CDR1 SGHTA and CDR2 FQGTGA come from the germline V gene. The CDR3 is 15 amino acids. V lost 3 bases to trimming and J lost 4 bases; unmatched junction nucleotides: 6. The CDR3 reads CASSLSGDGYNEQFF. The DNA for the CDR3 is TGTGCCAGCAGCTTGAGCGGGGACGGATACAATGAGCAGTTCTTC.

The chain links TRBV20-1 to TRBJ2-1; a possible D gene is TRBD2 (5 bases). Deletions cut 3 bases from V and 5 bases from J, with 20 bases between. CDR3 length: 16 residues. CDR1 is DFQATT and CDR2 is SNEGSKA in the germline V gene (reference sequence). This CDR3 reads CSARVPRRNFNNEQFF. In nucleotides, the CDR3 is TGCAGTGCTAGGGTTCCACGGAGGAACTTCAACAATGAGCAGTTCTTC.

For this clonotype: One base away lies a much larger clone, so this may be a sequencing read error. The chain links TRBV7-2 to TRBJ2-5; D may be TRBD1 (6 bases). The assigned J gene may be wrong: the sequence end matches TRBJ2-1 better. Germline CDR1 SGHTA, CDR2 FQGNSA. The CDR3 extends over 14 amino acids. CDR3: CASSLTGQGEAQFF. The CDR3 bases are TGTGCCAGCAGCTTAACAGGGCAAGGAGAGGCCCAGTTCTTC.

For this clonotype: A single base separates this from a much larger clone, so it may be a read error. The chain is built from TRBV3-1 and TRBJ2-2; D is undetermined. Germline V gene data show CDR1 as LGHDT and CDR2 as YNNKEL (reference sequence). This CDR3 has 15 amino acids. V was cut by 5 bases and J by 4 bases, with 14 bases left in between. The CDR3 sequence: CASSSCGVRTGELFF. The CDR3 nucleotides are TGTGCCAGCAGCTCGTGTGGGGTTCGCACCGGGGAGCTGTTTTTT.